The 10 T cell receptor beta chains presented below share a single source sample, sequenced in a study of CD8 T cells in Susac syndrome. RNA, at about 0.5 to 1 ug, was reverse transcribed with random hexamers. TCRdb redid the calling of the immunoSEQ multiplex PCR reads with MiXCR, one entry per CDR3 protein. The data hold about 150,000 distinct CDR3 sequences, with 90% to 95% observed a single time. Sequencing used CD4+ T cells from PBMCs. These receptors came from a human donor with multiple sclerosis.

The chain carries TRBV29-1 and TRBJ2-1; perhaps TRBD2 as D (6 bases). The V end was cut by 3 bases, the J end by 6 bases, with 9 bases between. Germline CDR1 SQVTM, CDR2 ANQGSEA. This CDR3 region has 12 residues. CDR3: CSVDPSVNEQFF. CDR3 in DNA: TGCAGCGTTGATCCTAGCGTCAATGAGCAGTTCTTC.

The CDR3 loop reads CASSLGQFDNQPQHF. CDR3 nucleotides: TGTGCCAGCAGCCTGGGACAGTTTGACAATCAGCCCCAGCATTTT. The chain couples TRBV12-3 or TRBV12-4 to TRBJ1-5; 7 nucleotides agree with TRBD1. With 6 bases clipped from V and 3 bases from J, the junction kept 8 bases outside the gene matches. This CDR3 region has 15 residues.

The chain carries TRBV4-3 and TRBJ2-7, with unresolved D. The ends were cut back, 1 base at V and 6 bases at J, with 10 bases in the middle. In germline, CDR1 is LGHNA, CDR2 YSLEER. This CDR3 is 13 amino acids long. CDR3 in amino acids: CASSQGLRREQYF. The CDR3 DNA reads TGCGCCAGCAGCCAAGGTCTTCGGCGCGAGCAGTACTTC.

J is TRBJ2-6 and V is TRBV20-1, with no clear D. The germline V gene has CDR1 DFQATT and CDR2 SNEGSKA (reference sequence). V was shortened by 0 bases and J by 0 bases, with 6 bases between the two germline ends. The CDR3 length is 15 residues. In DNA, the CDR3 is TGCAGTGCTAGAGAGTTGGGCTCTGGGGCCAACGTCCTGACTTTC. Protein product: CSARELGSGANVLTF.

The CDR3 protein is CAWNRGLMNTEAFF. The DNA for the CDR3 is TGTGCCTGGAATAGGGGCCTAATGAACACTGAAGCTTTCTTT. The V call is TRBV30, the J call TRBJ1-1; the D gene is possibly TRBD1 (5 bases). Between the trimmed V and J ends, which lost 4 bases and 0 bases, there was a span of 12 bases. The CDR3 is made up of 14 amino acids. Per the germline V gene, CDR1 is GTSNPN and CDR2 is SVGIG (reference sequence).

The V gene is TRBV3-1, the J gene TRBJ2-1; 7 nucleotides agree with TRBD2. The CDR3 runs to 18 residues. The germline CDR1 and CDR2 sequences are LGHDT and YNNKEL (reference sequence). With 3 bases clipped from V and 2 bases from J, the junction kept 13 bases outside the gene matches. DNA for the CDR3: TGTGCCAGCAGCCATCCCCGTTTAGCGGGTCTTGCCTACAATGAGCAGTTCTTC. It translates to CASSHPRLAGLAYNEQFF.

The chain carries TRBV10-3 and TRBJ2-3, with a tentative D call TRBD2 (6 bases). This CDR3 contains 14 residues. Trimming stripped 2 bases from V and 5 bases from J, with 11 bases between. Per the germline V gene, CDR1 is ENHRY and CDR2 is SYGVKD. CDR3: CAISERGARDTQYF. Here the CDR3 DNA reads TGTGCCATCAGTGAGCGCGGGGCCAGAGATACGCAGTATTTT.

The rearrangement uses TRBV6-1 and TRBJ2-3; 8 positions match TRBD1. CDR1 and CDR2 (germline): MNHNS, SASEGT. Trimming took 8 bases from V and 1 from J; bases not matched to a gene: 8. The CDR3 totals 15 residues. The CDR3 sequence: CASSIPGQGTDTQYF. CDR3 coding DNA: TGTGCCAGCTCTATTCCGGGACAGGGCACAGATACGCAGTATTTT.

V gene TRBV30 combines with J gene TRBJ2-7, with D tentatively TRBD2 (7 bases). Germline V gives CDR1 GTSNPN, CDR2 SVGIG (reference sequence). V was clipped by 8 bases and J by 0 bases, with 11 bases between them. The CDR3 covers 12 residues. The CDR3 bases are TGTGCCGGGGGGGGCGGCTCCTACGAGCAGTACTTC. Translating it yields CAGGGGSYEQYF.

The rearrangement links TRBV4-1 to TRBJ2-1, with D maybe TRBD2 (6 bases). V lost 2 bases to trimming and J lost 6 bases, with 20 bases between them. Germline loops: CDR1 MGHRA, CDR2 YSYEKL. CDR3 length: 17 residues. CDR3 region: CASSQPLLADPANEQFF. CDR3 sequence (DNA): TGCGCCAGCAGCCAACCATTACTAGCAGACCCGGCCAATGAGCAGTTCTTC.